This T cell receptor beta chain was recovered during a study of CD4+ T cells in melanoma. Repertoires were generated with immunoSEQ multiplex PCR, while TCRdb's copy carries only in-frame clones and drops some. The sample lists over 100,000 clones, 92% occurring once. This CDR3 region has 14 residues. Trimming took off 3 bases at V and 4 bases at J, with 9 bases between the two ends. Germline V gene sequence: CDR1 KGHSH, CDR2 LQKENI. The chain joins TRBV18 to TRBJ1-4; the D gene is possibly TRBD1 (5 bases). The specimen sequenced was peripheral blood. This TCR was recovered from a human donor with melanoma. CDR3 amino acids: CASSPQGDNEKLFF. The CDR3 coding sequence is TGTGCCAGCTCACCCCAAGGGGATAATGAAAAACTGTTTTTT.